These 24 T cell receptor beta chains came from one sample sequenced in a study of blood T cell repertoires in COVID-19. Libraries were prepared by immunoSEQ multiplex PCR; TCRdb keeps only in-frame clonotypes and omits some of them. Here the sample spans some 50,000 clones, 75% to 90% being singletons. Sequenced material: peripheral blood. The source is a man between 65 and 85 years old with acute or convalescent COVID-19.

V is TRBV9 and J is TRBJ1-2; 12 nucleotides match TRBD1. Germline-derived CDR1 and CDR2 are SGDLS and YYNGEE. This CDR3 has 15 residues. Trimming took 4 bases from V and 3 from J; bases not matched to a gene: 4. CDR3 loop: CASSPGTGGYYGYTF. Written as DNA, the CDR3 is TGTGCCAGCAGCCCCGGGACAGGGGGCTACTATGGCTACACCTTC.

The chain carries TRBV3-1 (or the pseudogene TRBV3-2) and TRBJ2-1, with TRBD2 matching 13 bases. This CDR3 contains 15 residues. V lost 5 bases, J lost 7 bases, and 5 bases stayed unmatched. The germline CDR1 and CDR2 sequences are LGHDT and YNNKEL (reference sequence). Written as DNA, the CDR3 is TGTGCCAGCAGCGTGACTAGCGGGAGGAGAAATGAGCAGTTCTTC. Protein: CASSVTSGRRNEQFF.

This chain joins TRBV6-6 and TRBJ2-7; 7 bases fit TRBD2. Germline V gene sequence: CDR1 MNHNY, CDR2 SVGAGI (reference sequence). This CDR3 region has 16 residues. Germline trimming cut 2 bases from V and 1 base from J; bases unmatched to any gene: 8. CDR3 DNA: TGTGCCAGCAGTTACCCGAGCGGGGTCGGATCCTACGAGCAGTACTTC. It specifies CASSYPSGVGSYEQYF.

This clone was counted a few times. V and J are TRBV28 and TRBJ2-7; 9 nucleotides line up with TRBD1. This CDR3 has 15 residues. Germline assignment: CDR1 MDHEN and CDR2 SYDVKM. Trimming took 6 bases from V and 5 from J; bases not matched to a gene: 11. DNA for the CDR3: TGTGCCAGCAGACGGACCGGGACAGGGCACAACGAGCAGTACTTC. Its protein product is CASRRTGTGHNEQYF.

The rearrangement uses TRBV24-1 and TRBJ2-1; TRBD1 aligns across 7 bases. The length of the CDR3 is 16 residues. J gave up 2 bases and V 3 bases, and 6 bases lay outside the gene matches. The germline V gene encodes CDR1 KGHDR and CDR2 SFDVKD. CDR3 protein: CATSDPRQGTYNEQFF. In DNA form, the CDR3 reads TGTGCCACCAGTGATCCCCGACAGGGTACCTACAATGAGCAGTTCTTC.

The gene calls are TRBV5-1 and TRBJ1-1; 8 bases fit TRBD1. CDR3 length: 14 amino acids. CDR1 and CDR2 from the germline V gene are SGHRS and YFSETQ. The V gene end was trimmed by 3 bases and the J gene end by 3 bases; junction bases not matched to a gene: 4. As DNA, the CDR3 is TGCGCCAGCAGCTCAATGGACAGGGACACTGAAGCTTTCTTT. Translated: CASSSMDRDTEAFF.

The gene calls are TRBV30 and TRBJ1-1; no firm D call. From germline, CDR1 is GTSNPN and CDR2 SVGIG (reference sequence). The germline V and J ends were trimmed by 3 bases and 6 bases, with 8 bases remaining between them. The CDR3 contains 11 residues. The DNA of the CDR3 is TGTGCCTGGAGCGGAGATTCTGAAGCTTTCTTT. It translates to CAWSGDSEAFF. Full variable domain (remainder filled in from reference TRBV30 and TRBJ1-1): SQTIHQWPATLVQPVGSPLSLECTVEGTSNPNLYWYRQAAGRGLQLLFYSVGIGQISSEVPQNLSASRPQDRQFILSSKKLLLSDSGFYLCAWSGDSEAFFGQGTRLTVV.

J is TRBJ1-4 and V is TRBV5-6, with D possibly TRBD1 on 5 matching bases. CDR1 is SGHDT and CDR2 is YYEEEE in the germline V gene. This CDR3 has 14 residues. Trimming stripped 1 base from V and 8 bases from J, with 12 bases between. The CDR3 sequence: CASSLLGRDEKLFF. The CDR3 nucleotides read TGTGCCAGCAGCTTGTTAGGGCGGGACGAAAAACTGTTTTTT.

J is TRBJ1-3 and V is TRBV5-6, with D possibly TRBD1 on 5 matching bases. Trimming took off 3 bases at V and 2 bases at J, with 12 bases between the two ends. This CDR3 has 15 amino acids. Germline CDR1 and CDR2: SGHDT and YYEEEE. CDR3: CASSWGTGAGNTIYF. CDR3 nucleotides: TGTGCCAGCAGCTGGGGGACGGGAGCTGGAAACACCATATATTTT. Full variable domain (rest looked up from reference TRBV5-6 and TRBJ1-3): DAGVTQSPTHLIKTRGQQVTLRCSPKSGHDTVSWYQQALGQGPQFIFQYYEEEERQRGNFPDRFSGHQFPNYSSELNVNALLLGDSALYLCASSWGTGAGNTIYFGEGSWLTVV.

This clone was seen a handful of times. The chain couples TRBV18 to TRBJ2-7; 9 bases match TRBD1. Germline V gene sequence: CDR1 KGHSH, CDR2 LQKENI. The ends lost 6 bases at V and 1 base at J; junction bases unmatched: 7. The CDR3 length is 15 residues. The CDR3 DNA reads TGTGCCAGCTCCCCCGGGACAGGGTCGTCCTACGAGCAGTACTTC. It yields the protein CASSPGTGSSYEQYF.

This chain connects TRBV7-9 to TRBJ2-7; D unclear. Germline V lookup: CDR1 SEHNR, CDR2 FQNEAQ (reference sequence). This CDR3 has 16 residues. Trimming took off 2 bases at V and 4 bases at J, with 18 bases between the two ends. Here the CDR3 DNA reads TGTGCCAGCAGCTTAAACAGAACCTTAAGTGAATACGAGCAGTACTTC. This gives the protein CASSLNRTLSEYEQYF.

The rearrangement uses TRBV9 and TRBJ1-4, with TRBD1 identical over 8 bases. Germline V gene sequence: CDR1 SGDLS, CDR2 YYNGEE. The CDR3 runs 13 residues. The ends lost 5 bases at V and 15 bases at J; junction bases unmatched: 12. CDR3 sequence (DNA): TGTGCCAGCAGACCCGGGACAGGTCGTCGGTTGTTTTTT. Its protein product is CASRPGTGRRLFF.

V and J are TRBV6-2 or TRBV6-3 and TRBJ1-1, with a tentative D call TRBD1 (5 bases). V lost 4 bases and J 11 bases, leaving 11 bases between the germline ends. The CDR3 length is 11 residues. CDR1 is MNHEY, CDR2 SVGEGT, per germline. CDR3 protein: CASSWQTEAFF. The CDR3 DNA is TGTGCCAGCAGTTGGCAGACAGAGGCTTTCTTT.

The rearrangement links TRBV7-2 to TRBJ2-1, with 9 bases that match TRBD1. CDR1 SGHTA and CDR2 FQGNSA come from the germline V gene. The CDR3 totals 15 residues. Trimming at V came to 4 bases and at J to 9 bases, leaving 10 bases not matched to a gene. CDR3 bases: TGTGCCAGCAGCTCCTCCCGGACAGGGGAGGGTGAGCAGTTCTTC. Amino acids: CASSSSRTGEGEQFF.

V usage is TRBV7-2 and J usage is TRBJ2-5; 8 bases align to TRBD1. The germline CDR1 and CDR2 sequences are SGHTA and FQGNSA. The CDR3 extends over 13 amino acids. With 3 bases clipped from V and 4 bases from J, the junction kept 1 base outside the gene matches. The CDR3 nucleotides are TGTGCCAGCAGCTTGGACAGGGCAGAGACCCAGTACTTC. Translated, it gives CASSLDRAETQYF.

This chain uses TRBV19 with TRBJ1-4, with 8 nucleotides matching TRBD1. After removal of 4 bases from V and 4 bases from J, the junction contained 5 bases not matched to a gene. The CDR3 totals 15 residues. Looked up from germline, CDR1 is LNHDA and CDR2 is SQIVND (reference sequence). CDR3 bases: TGTGCCAGTAGTACGGACAGGGACCTTAATGAAAAACTGTTTTTT. It translates to CASSTDRDLNEKLFF. The variable domain in full, completed from reference TRBV19 and TRBJ1-4, reads DGGITQSPKYLFRKEGQNVTLSCEQNLNHDAMYWYRQDPGQGLRLIYYSQIVNDFQKGDIAEGYSVSREKKESFPLTVTSAQKNPTAFYLCASSTDRDLNEKLFFGSGTQLSVL.

The chain couples TRBV7-8 to TRBJ2-7; 8 bases line up with TRBD1. In germline, CDR1 is SGHVS, CDR2 FQNEAQ. J was trimmed by 0 bases and V by 5 bases; bases with no gene match: 6. This CDR3 is 15 amino acids long. The CDR3 here is CASSPWTGNSYEQYF. DNA of the CDR3: TGTGCCAGCAGCCCCTGGACAGGGAACTCCTACGAGCAGTACTTC.

V gene TRBV9 combines with J gene TRBJ1-3; a possible D gene is TRBD1 (5 bases). The germline V gene encodes CDR1 SGDLS and CDR2 YYNGEE. Trimming removed 4 bases from V and 0 bases from J, with 14 bases in between. CDR3 length: 16 amino acids. The CDR3 loop reads CASSLTDTSSGNTIYF. CDR3 DNA: TGTGCCAGCAGCTTGACGGACACCAGCTCTGGAAACACCATATATTTT.

The chain carries TRBV27 and TRBJ2-7; 8 nucleotides line up with TRBD2. The germline CDR1 and CDR2 sequences are MNHEY and SMNVEV (reference sequence). This CDR3 region has 16 residues. With 6 bases clipped from V and 0 bases from J, the junction kept 10 bases outside the gene matches. The DNA for the CDR3 is TGTGCCAGCAGCCGCGTTAGCGGGACGAGCTCCTACGAGCAGTACTTC. Protein sequence: CASSRVSGTSSYEQYF.

CDR3 DNA: TGTGCCAGCAGTAGTAGCAGGGCTAGGGCTTTCTTT. This sequence encodes CASSSSRARAFF. V usage is TRBV6-5 and J usage is TRBJ1-1, with D perhaps TRBD1 (5 bases). The V gene lost 5 bases and the J gene lost 11 bases, with 15 bases spanning the gap. The CDR3 is 12 amino acids. Germline V gene sequence: CDR1 MNHEY, CDR2 SVGAGI.

The gene calls are TRBV3-1 (or the pseudogene TRBV3-2) and TRBJ1-5; D possibly corresponds to TRBD1 (6 bases). CDR3 length equals 13 residues. CDR1 is LGHDT, CDR2 YNNKEL, per germline (reference sequence). The V end was cut by 4 bases, the J end by 9 bases, with 13 bases between. DNA for the CDR3: TGTGCCAGCAGCCGCGGACAGTTCCTGCCCCAGCATTTT. As protein: CASSRGQFLPQHF.

Only a few counts were recorded for this clone. The chain recombines TRBV5-1 with TRBJ2-7; 10 nucleotides line up with TRBD2. The CDR3 totals 14 residues. Germline-derived CDR1 and CDR2 are SGHRS and YFSETQ. V lost 3 bases to trimming and J lost 7 bases; unmatched junction nucleotides: 7. The CDR3 DNA sequence: TGCGCCAGCAGCTCGCTAGCGGGAGTGGGGGAGCAGTACTTC. It yields the protein CASSSLAGVGEQYF.

This clone was counted a single time. The V and J genes are TRBV5-1 and TRBJ1-1; 9 nucleotides match TRBD1. The CDR3 covers 15 residues. With V trimmed by 3 bases and J by 0 bases, 3 bases remained unmatched. Germline values: CDR1 SGHRS, CDR2 YFSETQ. The CDR3 here is CASSWGQGMNTEAFF. The CDR3 DNA is TGCGCCAGCAGCTGGGGACAGGGAATGAACACTGAAGCTTTCTTT.

This chain links TRBV28 with TRBJ1-2; weak D call: TRBD1 (5 bases). From germline, CDR1 is MDHEN and CDR2 SYDVKM. V gave up 5 bases and J gave up 0 bases, with 13 bases separating them. CDR3 length: 15 residues. The CDR3 reads CASSPTGRANYGYTF. Written as DNA, the CDR3 is TGTGCCAGCAGTCCCACAGGTCGAGCTAACTATGGCTACACCTTC.